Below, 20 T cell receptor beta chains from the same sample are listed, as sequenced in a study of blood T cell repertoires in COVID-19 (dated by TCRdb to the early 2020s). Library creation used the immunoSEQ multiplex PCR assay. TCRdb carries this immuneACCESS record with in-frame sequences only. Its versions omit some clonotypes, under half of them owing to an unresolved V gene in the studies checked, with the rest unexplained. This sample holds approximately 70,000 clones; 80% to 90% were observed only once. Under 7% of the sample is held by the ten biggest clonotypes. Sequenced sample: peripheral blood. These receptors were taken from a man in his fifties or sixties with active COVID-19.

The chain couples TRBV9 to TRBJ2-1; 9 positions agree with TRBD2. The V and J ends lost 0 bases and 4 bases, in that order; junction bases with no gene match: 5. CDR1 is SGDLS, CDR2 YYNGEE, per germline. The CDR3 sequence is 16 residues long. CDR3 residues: CASSVGGAGGYNEQFF. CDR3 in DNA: TGTGCCAGCAGCGTAGGAGGAGCGGGAGGTTACAATGAGCAGTTCTTC.

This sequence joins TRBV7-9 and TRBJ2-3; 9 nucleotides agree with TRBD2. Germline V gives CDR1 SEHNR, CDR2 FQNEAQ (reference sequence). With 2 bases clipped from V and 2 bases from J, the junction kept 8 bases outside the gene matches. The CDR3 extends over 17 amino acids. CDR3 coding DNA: TGTGCCAGCAGCTTATCGGGCGGGAGGGATATCACAGATACGCAGTATTTT. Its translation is CASSLSGGRDITDTQYF.

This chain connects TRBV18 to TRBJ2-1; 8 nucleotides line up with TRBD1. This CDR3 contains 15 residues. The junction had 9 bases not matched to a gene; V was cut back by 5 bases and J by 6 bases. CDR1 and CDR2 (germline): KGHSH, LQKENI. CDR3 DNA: TGTGCCAGCTCATCGGACAGGGTGGTGGGCAATGAGCAGTTCTTC. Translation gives CASSSDRVVGNEQFF.

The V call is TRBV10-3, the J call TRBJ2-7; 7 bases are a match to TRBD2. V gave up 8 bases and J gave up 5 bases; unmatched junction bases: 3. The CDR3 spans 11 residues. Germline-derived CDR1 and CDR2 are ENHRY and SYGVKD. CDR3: CAIGEGNEQYF. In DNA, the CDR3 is TGTGCCATCGGGGAGGGCAACGAGCAGTACTTC.

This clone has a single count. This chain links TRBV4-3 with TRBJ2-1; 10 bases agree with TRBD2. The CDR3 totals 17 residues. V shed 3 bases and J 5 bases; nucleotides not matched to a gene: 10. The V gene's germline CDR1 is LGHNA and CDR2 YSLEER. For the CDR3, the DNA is TGCGCCAGCAGCCAGGCTAGCGGGGGCCCCGGCGACAATGAGCAGTTCTTC. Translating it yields CASSQASGGPGDNEQFF.

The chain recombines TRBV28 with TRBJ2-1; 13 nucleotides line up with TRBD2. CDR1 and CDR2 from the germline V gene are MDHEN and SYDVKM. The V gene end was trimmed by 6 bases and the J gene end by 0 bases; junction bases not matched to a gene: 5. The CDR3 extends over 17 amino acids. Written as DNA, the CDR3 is TGTGCCAGCAGGGAGACTAGCGGGGGGAACTCCTACAATGAGCAGTTCTTC. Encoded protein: CASRETSGGNSYNEQFF.

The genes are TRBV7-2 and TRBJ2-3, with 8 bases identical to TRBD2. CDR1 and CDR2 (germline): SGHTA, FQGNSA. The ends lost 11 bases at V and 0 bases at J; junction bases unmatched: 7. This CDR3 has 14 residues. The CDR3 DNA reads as TGTGCCTTGGGGCGGGGGGCTAGCACAGATACGCAGTATTTT. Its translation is CALGRGASTDTQYF. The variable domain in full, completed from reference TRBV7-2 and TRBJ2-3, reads GAGVSQSPSNKVTEKGKDVELRCDPISGHTALYWYRQSLGQGLEFLIYFQGNSAPDKSGLPSDRFSAERTGGSVSTLTIQRTQQEDSAVYLCALGRGASTDTQYFGPGTRLTVL.

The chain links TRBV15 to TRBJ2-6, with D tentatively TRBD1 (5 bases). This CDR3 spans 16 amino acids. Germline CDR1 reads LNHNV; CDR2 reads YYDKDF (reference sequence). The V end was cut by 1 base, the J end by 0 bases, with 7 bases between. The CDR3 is CATSRVGDSGANVLTF. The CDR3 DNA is TGTGCCACCAGCAGAGTAGGGGACTCTGGGGCCAACGTCCTGACTTTC.

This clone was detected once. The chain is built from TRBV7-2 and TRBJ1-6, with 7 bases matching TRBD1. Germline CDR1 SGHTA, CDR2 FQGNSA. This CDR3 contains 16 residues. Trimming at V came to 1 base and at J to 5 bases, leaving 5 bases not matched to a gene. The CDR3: CASSLGADRNNSPLHF. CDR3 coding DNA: TGTGCCAGCAGCTTAGGGGCGGACAGGAATAATTCACCCCTCCACTTT.

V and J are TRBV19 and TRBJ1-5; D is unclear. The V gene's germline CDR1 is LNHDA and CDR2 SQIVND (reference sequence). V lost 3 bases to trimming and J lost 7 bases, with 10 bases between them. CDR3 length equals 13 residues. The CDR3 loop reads CASSIRGEQPQHF. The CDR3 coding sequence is TGTGCCAGTAGTATCCGGGGTGAGCAGCCCCAGCATTTT.

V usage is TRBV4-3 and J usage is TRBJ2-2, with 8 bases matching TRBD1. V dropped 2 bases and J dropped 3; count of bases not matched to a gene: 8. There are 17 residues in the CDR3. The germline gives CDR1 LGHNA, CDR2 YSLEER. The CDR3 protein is CASSQPLTGADTGELFF. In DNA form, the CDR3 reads TGCGCCAGCAGCCAACCCTTGACAGGGGCCGACACCGGGGAGCTGTTTTTT.

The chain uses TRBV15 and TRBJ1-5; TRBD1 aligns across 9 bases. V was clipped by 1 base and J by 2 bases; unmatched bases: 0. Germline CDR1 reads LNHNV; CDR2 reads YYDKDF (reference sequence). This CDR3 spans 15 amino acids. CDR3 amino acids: CATSRGTGGNQPQHF. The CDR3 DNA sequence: TGTGCCACCAGCAGAGGGACAGGGGGCAATCAGCCCCAGCATTTT.

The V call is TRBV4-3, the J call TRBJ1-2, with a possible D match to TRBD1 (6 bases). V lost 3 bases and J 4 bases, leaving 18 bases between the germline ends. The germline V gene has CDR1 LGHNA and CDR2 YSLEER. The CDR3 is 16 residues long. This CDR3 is CASSQVYWGPTYGYTF. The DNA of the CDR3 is TGCGCCAGCAGCCAGGTGTACTGGGGGCCAACCTATGGCTACACCTTC.

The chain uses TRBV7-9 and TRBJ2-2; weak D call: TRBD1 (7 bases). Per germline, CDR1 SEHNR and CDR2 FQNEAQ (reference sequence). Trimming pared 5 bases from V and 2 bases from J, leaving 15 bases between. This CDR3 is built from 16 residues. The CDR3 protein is CASSPQGGPNTGELFF. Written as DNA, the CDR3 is TGTGCCAGCAGCCCGCAGGGGGGACCAAACACCGGGGAGCTGTTTTTT.

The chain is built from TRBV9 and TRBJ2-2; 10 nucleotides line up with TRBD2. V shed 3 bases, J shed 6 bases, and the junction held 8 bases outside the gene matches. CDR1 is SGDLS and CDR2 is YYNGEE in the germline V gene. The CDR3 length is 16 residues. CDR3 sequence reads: CASSASGSSIAGELFF. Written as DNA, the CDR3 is TGTGCCAGCAGCGCTAGCGGGAGCAGTATCGCCGGGGAGCTGTTTTTT.

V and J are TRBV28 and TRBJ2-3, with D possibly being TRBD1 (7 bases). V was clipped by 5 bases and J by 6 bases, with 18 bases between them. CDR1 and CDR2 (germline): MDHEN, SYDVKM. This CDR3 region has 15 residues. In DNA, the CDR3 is TGTGCCAGCAGTCCGACAGGGCCTCGGGGGGATACGCAGTATTTT. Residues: CASSPTGPRGDTQYF.

The CDR3 loop is CASSKNRVAKNIQYF. The CDR3 region has the DNA TGTGCCAGCAGTAAAAACAGGGTTGCCAAAAACATTCAGTACTTC. The genes are TRBV6-5 and TRBJ2-4, with a possible D match to TRBD1 (6 bases). V was clipped by 5 bases and J by 1 base, with 12 bases between them. The CDR3 runs 15 residues. Germline assignment: CDR1 MNHEY and CDR2 SVGAGI.

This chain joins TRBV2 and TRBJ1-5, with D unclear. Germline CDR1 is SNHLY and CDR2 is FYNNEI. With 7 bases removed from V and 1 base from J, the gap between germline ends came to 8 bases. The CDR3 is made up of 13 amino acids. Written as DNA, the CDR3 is TGTGCCAGCAAACGGGAGAGCAATCAGCCCCAGCATTTT. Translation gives CASKRESNQPQHF.

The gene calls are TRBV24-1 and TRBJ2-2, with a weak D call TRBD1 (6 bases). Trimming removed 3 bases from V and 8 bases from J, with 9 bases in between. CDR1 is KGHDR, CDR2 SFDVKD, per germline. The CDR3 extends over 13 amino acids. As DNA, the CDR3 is TGTGCCACCAGTGATCCGGACAGAGGGGAGCTGTTTTTT. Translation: CATSDPDRGELFF.

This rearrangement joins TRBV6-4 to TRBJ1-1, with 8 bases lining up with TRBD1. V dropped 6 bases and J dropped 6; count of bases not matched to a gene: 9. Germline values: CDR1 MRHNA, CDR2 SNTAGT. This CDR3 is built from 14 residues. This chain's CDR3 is CASRVDRANAEAFF. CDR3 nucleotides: TGTGCCAGCAGAGTGGACAGGGCAAACGCTGAAGCTTTCTTT.